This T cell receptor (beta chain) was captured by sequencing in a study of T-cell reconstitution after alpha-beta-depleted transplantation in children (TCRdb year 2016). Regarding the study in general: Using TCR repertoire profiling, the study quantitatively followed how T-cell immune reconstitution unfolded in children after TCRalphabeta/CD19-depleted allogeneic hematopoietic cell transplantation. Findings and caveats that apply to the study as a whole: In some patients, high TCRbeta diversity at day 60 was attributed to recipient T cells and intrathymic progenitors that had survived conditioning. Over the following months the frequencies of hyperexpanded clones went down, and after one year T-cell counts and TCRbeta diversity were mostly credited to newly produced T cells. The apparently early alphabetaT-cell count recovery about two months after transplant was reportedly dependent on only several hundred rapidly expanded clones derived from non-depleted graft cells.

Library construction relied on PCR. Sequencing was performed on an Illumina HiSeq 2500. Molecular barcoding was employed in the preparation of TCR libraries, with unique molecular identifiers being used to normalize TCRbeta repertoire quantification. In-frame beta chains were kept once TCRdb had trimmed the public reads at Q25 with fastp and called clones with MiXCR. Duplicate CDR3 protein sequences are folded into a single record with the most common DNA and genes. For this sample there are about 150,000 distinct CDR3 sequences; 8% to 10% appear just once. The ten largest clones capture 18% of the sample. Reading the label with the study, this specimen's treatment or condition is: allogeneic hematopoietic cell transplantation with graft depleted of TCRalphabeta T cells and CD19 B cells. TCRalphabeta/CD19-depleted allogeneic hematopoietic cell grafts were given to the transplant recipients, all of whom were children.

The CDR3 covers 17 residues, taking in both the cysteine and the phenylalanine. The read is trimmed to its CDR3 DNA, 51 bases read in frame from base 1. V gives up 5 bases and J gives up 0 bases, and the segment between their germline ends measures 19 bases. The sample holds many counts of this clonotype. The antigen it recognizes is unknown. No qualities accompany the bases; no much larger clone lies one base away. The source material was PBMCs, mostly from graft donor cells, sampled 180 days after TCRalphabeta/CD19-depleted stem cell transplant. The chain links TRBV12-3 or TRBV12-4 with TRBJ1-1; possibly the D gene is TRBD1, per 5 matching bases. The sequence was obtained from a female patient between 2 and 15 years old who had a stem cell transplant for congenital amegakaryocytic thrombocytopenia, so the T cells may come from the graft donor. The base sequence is TGTGCCAGCAGTCCTCATGGGGGGGAAAGGTTGAACACTGAAGCTTTCTTT. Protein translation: CASSPHGGERLNTEAFF.